This T cell receptor beta chain was recorded in a study of regulatory and conventional T cells in RAG deficiency. The J segment lost 2 bases and the V segment lost 5 bases, leaving 6 bases of the junction unmatched. The CDR3 length is 14 residues. Germline V lookup: CDR1 SGHRS, CDR2 YFSETQ. Sequencing was performed with immunoSEQ multiplex PCR; in TCRdb, only in-frame clones are kept and a portion is missing. Of 2,500 to 3,500 clones listed, approximately 94% are singletons. Study findings and constraints: Shorter CDR3s in all patient subsets; >75% Treg-Tconv overlap in Omenn.

Turning to this clone: Its antigen is not known.

Regulatory T cells were sorted from blood as CD4+ CD25-high CD127-low cells. This same sample was also part of a study on regulatory T cells. That paper notes: The PCR used 52 TRBV and 13 TRBJ primers. Patient repertoires had restricted TRB V-J pairs and skewed V and J usage, most in Tregs.

Source material: CD4+ Tregs sorted from blood. The rearrangement joins TRBV5-1 to TRBJ2-7, with TRBD1 matching over 8 bases. The TCR was taken from a human donor in good health. The chain's CDR3 is CASRPGQAPYEQYF. CDR3 sequence (DNA): TGCGCCAGCAGGCCGGGACAGGCTCCCTACGAGCAGTACTTC.